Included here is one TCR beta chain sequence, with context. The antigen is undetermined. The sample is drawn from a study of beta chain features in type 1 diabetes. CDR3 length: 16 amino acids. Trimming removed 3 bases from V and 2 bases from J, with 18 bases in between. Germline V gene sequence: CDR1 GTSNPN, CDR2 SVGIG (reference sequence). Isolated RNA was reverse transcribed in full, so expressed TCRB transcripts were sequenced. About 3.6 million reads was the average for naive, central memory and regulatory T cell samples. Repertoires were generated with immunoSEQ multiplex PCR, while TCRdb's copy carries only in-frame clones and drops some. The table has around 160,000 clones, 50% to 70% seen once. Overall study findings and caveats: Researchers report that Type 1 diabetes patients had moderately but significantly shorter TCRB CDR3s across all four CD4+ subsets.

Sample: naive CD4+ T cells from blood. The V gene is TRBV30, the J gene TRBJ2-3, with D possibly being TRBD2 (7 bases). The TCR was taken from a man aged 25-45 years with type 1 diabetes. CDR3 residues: CAWSGLLAGATDTQYF. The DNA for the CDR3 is TGTGCCTGGAGCGGACTGTTGGCGGGGGCCACAGATACGCAGTATTTT.